This T cell receptor beta chain was sequenced during a study of T cell responses to AZD1222 COVID-19 vaccine. Study conclusions and caveats: Spike-specific TCR breadth and depth went up after people got two AZD1222 doses. Scientists sampled the repertoires only once the peak T cell response had passed. Spike-wide vaccine-associated CD4 TCRs dominated at 160-218 and 743-854.

TCRdb's table, derived via immunoSEQ multiplex PCR, lists solely in-frame clones and lacks some. The data contain 200,000 or so clones, around 92% of them singletons. Worth noting for this clone: Its antigen is unknown.

The CDR3 has 16 amino acids. The germline V gene encodes CDR1 MRHNA and CDR2 SNTAGT. The junction had 14 bases not matched to a gene; V was cut back by 6 bases and J by 7 bases. This material consisted of peripheral blood, taken on day 0 of AZD1222 vaccination. The rearrangement joins TRBV6-4 to TRBJ2-1; 8 bases are shared with TRBD1. The sequence derives from an adult in good health. The CDR3 loop reads CASSPSYRQGRNEQFF. The CDR3, as DNA: TGTGCCAGCAGCCCATCATATCGACAGGGGAGGAATGAGCAGTTCTTC.